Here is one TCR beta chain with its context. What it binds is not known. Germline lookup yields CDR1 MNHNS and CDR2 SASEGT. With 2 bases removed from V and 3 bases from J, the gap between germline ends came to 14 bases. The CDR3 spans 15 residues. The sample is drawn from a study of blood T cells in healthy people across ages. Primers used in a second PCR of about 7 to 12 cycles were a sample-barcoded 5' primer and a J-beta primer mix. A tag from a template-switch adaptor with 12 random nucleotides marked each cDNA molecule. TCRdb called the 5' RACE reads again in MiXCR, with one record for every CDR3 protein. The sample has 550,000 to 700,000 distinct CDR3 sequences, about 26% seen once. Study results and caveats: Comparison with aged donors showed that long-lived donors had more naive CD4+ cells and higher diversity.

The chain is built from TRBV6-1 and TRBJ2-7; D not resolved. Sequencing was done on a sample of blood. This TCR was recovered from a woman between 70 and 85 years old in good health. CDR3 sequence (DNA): TGTGCCAGCAGTGAACATTCAGGACCCAACTACGAGCAGTACTTC. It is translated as CASSEHSGPNYEQYF.